These 30 T cell receptor beta chains share one sample of origin, sequenced in a study of blood T cell repertoires in COVID-19. Using immunoSEQ multiplex PCR, the repertoire was profiled, and TCRdb retains in-frame clones only, with some absent. The data hold around 76,000 clones, with around 91% observed a single time. Input material: peripheral blood. The receptors here all came from a human donor in a cohort sampled during active COVID-19.

CDR3 DNA: TGTGCCAGCAGGCCGACAGGGCAATACAATGAGCAGTTCTTC. Amino acid sequence: CASRPTGQYNEQFF. This rearrangement joins TRBV27 to TRBJ2-1; 7 nucleotides match TRBD1. The CDR3 contains 14 residues. V was clipped by 6 bases and J by 4 bases; unmatched bases: 6. CDR1 is MNHEY, CDR2 SMNVEV, per germline (reference sequence).

The chain has TRBV9 and TRBJ2-5; 9 bases are shared with TRBD2. The J segment lost 6 bases and the V segment lost 0 bases, leaving 6 bases of the junction unmatched. The CDR3 has 15 amino acids. Germline CDR1 and CDR2: SGDLS and YYNGEE. CDR3 sequence reads: CASSVDAGGPQTQYF. CDR3 in DNA: TGTGCCAGCAGCGTAGACGCGGGGGGGCCGCAGACCCAGTACTTC.

This clone was picked up one time. The chain employs TRBV4-1 and TRBJ1-1; D possibly corresponds to TRBD1 (6 bases). Germline V gene sequence: CDR1 MGHRA, CDR2 YSYEKL. V was clipped by 3 bases and J by 5 bases, with 16 bases between them. The CDR3 has 15 amino acids. CDR3 sequence reads: CASSQGGAPGTEAFF. CDR3 in DNA: TGCGCCAGCAGCCAGGGGGGGGCACCCGGTACTGAAGCTTTCTTT.

The rearrangement uses TRBV27 and TRBJ2-5; 10 positions agree with TRBD1. V was clipped by 5 bases and J by 2 bases; unmatched bases: 8. The CDR3 sequence is 16 residues long. The germline V gene encodes CDR1 MNHEY and CDR2 SMNVEV (reference sequence). The CDR3 DNA sequence: TGTGCCAGCAGTATTCTTCGACAGGGGGCGCAAGAGACCCAGTACTTC. It yields the protein CASSILRQGAQETQYF.

The chain carries TRBV6-4 and TRBJ1-1, with D unclear. CDR1 and CDR2 (germline): MRHNA, SNTAGT. Trimming stripped 5 bases from V and 3 bases from J, with 10 bases between. The CDR3 is 13 amino acids. The CDR3 sequence: CASSREGHTEAFF. CDR3 nucleotide sequence: TGTGCCAGCAGTCGAGAGGGTCACACTGAAGCTTTCTTT.

This clone has only a few counts. The V and J genes are TRBV14 and TRBJ2-7, with a tentative D call TRBD1 (7 bases). Trimming took off 1 base at V and 1 base at J, with 11 bases between the two ends. The CDR3 consists of 15 residues. Germline assignment: CDR1 SGHDN and CDR2 FVKESK. Written as DNA, the CDR3 is TGTGCCAGCAGCCAAGTGCAGGGGGGTTCCTACGAGCAGTACTTC. Translated: CASSQVQGGSYEQYF.

The chain joins TRBV10-1 to TRBJ1-2, with 9 bases fitting TRBD1. The CDR3 covers 13 residues. V trimming: 6 bases; J trimming: 8 bases; junction bases outside the gene matches: 7. The germline V gene has CDR1 WNHNN and CDR2 SYGVQD (reference sequence). CDR3 residues: CASSRTGAFGYTF. CDR3 DNA: TGCGCCAGCAGCCGGACAGGGGCTTTCGGCTACACCTTC.

The chain carries TRBV18 and TRBJ2-1, with D hard to call. CDR3 length equals 13 residues. Germline lookup yields CDR1 KGHSH and CDR2 LQKENI. Trimming pared 0 bases from V and 13 bases from J, leaving 13 bases between. This chain's CDR3 is CASSPPLSGFQFF. In DNA form, the CDR3 reads TGTGCCAGCTCACCACCTCTTTCCGGGTTTCAGTTCTTC.

The chain couples TRBV4-3 to TRBJ2-2; TRBD2 aligns across 8 bases. The CDR3 loop spans 17 amino acids. V shed 1 base and J 5 bases; nucleotides not matched to a gene: 9. Germline V CDR1 and CDR2: LGHNA, YSLEER. CDR3 amino acids: CASSQVAAGVGTGELFF. CDR3 DNA sequence: TGCGCCAGCAGCCAAGTAGCAGCGGGGGTGGGGACCGGGGAGCTGTTTTTT.

This sequence joins TRBV15 and TRBJ1-4; weak D call: TRBD1 (6 bases). The CDR3 contains 15 residues. Deletions cut 0 bases from V and 7 bases from J, with 12 bases between. Germline values: CDR1 LNHNV, CDR2 YYDKDF (reference sequence). This chain's CDR3 is CATSRDPRGGEKLFF. For the CDR3, the DNA is TGTGCCACCAGCAGAGATCCCAGGGGCGGTGAAAAACTGTTTTTT.

This clone has a single count. The chain links TRBV3-1 (or the pseudogene TRBV3-2) to TRBJ1-2; D unclear. V was shortened by 0 bases and J by 4 bases, with 9 bases between the two germline ends. Looked up from germline, CDR1 is LGHDT and CDR2 is YNNKEL (reference sequence). The CDR3 contains 14 residues. The CDR3 region is CASSQDTGVYGYTF. The CDR3 DNA reads TGTGCCAGCAGCCAAGATACGGGTGTCTATGGCTACACCTTC.

J is TRBJ2-6 and V is TRBV5-1; 8 bases fit TRBD1. V gave up 4 bases and J gave up 2 bases; unmatched junction bases: 5. From germline, CDR1 is SGHRS and CDR2 YFSETQ. The CDR3 is 16 residues long. The CDR3 coding sequence is TGCGCCAGCAGCGTCAACAGGGGGACTGGGGCCAACGTCCTGACTTTC. Protein sequence: CASSVNRGTGANVLTF.

The V and J genes are TRBV3-1 (or the pseudogene TRBV3-2) and TRBJ1-1; D gene unclear. The CDR3 length is 18 residues. Trimming cost V 4 bases and J 4 bases, with 25 bases left between them. The germline gives CDR1 LGHDT, CDR2 YNNKEL (reference sequence). In nucleotides, the CDR3 is TGTGCCAGCAGCCCTAAGATGAAGGTAGGCAGTTGGGCCACTGAAGCTTTCTTT. It codes for CASSPKMKVGSWATEAFF.

The chain employs TRBV5-1 and TRBJ1-6; D is unresolved. The CDR3 consists of 16 residues. V was shortened by 3 bases and J by 0 bases, with 10 bases between the two germline ends. Germline lookup yields CDR1 SGHRS and CDR2 YFSETQ. The CDR3 DNA follows: TGCGCCAGCAGCTCCGGGATTAGCTCCTATAATTCACCCCTCCACTTT. Its translation is CASSSGISSYNSPLHF.

The V call is TRBV11-2, the J call TRBJ1-3; a weak D match, TRBD1 (5 bases). Trimming cost V 5 bases and J 4 bases, with 9 bases left between them. There are 13 residues in the CDR3. Germline CDR1 reads SGHAT; CDR2 reads FQNNGV. The CDR3: CASSPGGGNTIYF. Written as DNA, the CDR3 is TGTGCCAGCAGCCCCGGGGGAGGAAACACCATATATTTT.

The count of this clone is one. V and J are TRBV4-3 and TRBJ2-3; 8 bases are shared with TRBD2. The CDR3 runs to 16 residues. J lost 6 bases, V lost 1 base, and 9 bases had no gene match. In germline, CDR1 is LGHNA, CDR2 YSLEER. CDR3 nucleotides: TGCGCCAGCAGCCAAGGACGGCGGGGGGCCGGGGATACGCAGTATTTT. This gives the protein CASSQGRRGAGDTQYF.

This rearrangement joins TRBV6-2 or TRBV6-3 to TRBJ2-1, with a possible D match to TRBD2 (7 bases). In germline, CDR1 is MNHEY, CDR2 SVGEGT. V lost 4 bases to trimming and J lost 4 bases, with 14 bases between them. The CDR3 extends over 15 amino acids. CDR3 sequence reads: CASSWGGGPYNEQFF. CDR3 sequence (DNA): TGTGCCAGCAGTTGGGGCGGGGGCCCTTACAATGAGCAGTTCTTC.

The chain carries TRBV7-2 and TRBJ2-7; D unclear. V was pared by 1 base and J by 0 bases, with 10 bases between. From germline, CDR1 is SGHTA and CDR2 FQGNSA. The CDR3 is made up of 15 amino acids. CDR3 protein: CASSLDSGSSYEQYF. The CDR3 DNA reads as TGTGCCAGCAGCTTAGATTCCGGTAGCTCCTACGAGCAGTACTTC.

About this clone: An end of the junction does not agree with germline; a read error may underlie this. The rearrangement uses TRBV7-7 and TRBJ2-2; weak D call: TRBD2 (7 bases). The CDR3 sequence is 16 residues long. In germline, CDR1 is SSHAT, CDR2 FNYEAQ (reference sequence). CDR3 in amino acids: CASSSVGGPDTGELFF. The CDR3 region has the DNA TGTGCTAGCAGCTCGGTGGGGGGGCCGGACACCGGGGAGCTGTTTTTT. The whole variable domain, remainder taken from reference TRBV7-7 and TRBJ2-2, is GAGVSQSPRYKVTKRGQDVTLRCDPISSHATLYWYQQALGQGPEFLTYFNYEAQPDKSGLPSDRFSAERPEGSISTLTIQRTEQRDSAMYRCASSSVGGPDTGELFFGEGSRLTVL.

The rearrangement uses TRBV19 and TRBJ2-7; D gene uncertain. V lost 3 bases, J lost 1 base, and 7 bases lay in between. Germline-derived CDR1 and CDR2 are LNHDA and SQIVND (reference sequence). The CDR3 covers 13 residues. The CDR3 sequence: CASSIYPSYEQYF. Here the CDR3 DNA reads TGTGCCAGTAGTATCTACCCGTCCTACGAGCAGTACTTC.

This chain joins TRBV19 and TRBJ1-5; weak D call: TRBD1 (6 bases). This CDR3 has 13 amino acids. Germline-derived CDR1 and CDR2 are LNHDA and SQIVND (reference sequence). With 6 bases removed from V and 9 bases from J, the gap between germline ends came to 15 bases. CDR3 coding DNA: TGTGCCAGTAGCACAGGGCCCGCGCGGCCCCAGCATTTT. Translated, it gives CASSTGPARPQHF.

This chain connects TRBV30 to TRBJ2-1; D might be TRBD1 (6 bases). Germline assignment: CDR1 GTSNPN and CDR2 SVGIG (reference sequence). Deletions cut 2 bases from V and 5 bases from J, with 10 bases between. This CDR3 is 13 amino acids long. CDR3 protein: CAWSKDSNNEQFF. In DNA, the CDR3 is TGTGCCTGGAGTAAGGACAGCAACAATGAGCAGTTCTTC.

The genes are TRBV2 and TRBJ2-7, with 8 nucleotides matching TRBD1. J gave up 5 bases and V 6 bases, and 12 bases lay outside the gene matches. This CDR3 is built from 15 residues. The germline V gene encodes CDR1 SNHLY and CDR2 FYNNEI. Written as DNA, the CDR3 is TGTGCCAGCAGCGGTGGGGCAGGGGGCGAGAACGAGCAGTACTTC. Protein: CASSGGAGGENEQYF.

The gene calls are TRBV2 and TRBJ1-4, with 9 bases matching TRBD1. This CDR3 is 17 amino acids long. CDR1 and CDR2 from the germline V gene are SNHLY and FYNNEI. Trimming at V came to 6 bases and at J to 7 bases, leaving 15 bases not matched to a gene. This chain's CDR3 is CASSPTGGPLGGEKLFF. The CDR3 nucleotides read TGTGCCAGCAGCCCGACAGGGGGTCCCCTTGGTGGTGAAAAACTGTTTTTT.

The rearrangement joins TRBV6-6 to TRBJ1-1; D may be TRBD1 (6 bases). The CDR3 consists of 12 residues. Trimming shortened V by 10 bases and J by 3 bases, and 12 bases separated the two germline ends. Germline V lookup: CDR1 MNHNY, CDR2 SVGAGI (reference sequence). The CDR3 region has the DNA TGTGCCATCACTCCAGGGGACACTGAAGCTTTCTTT. Residues: CAITPGDTEAFF.

The chain is built from TRBV18 and TRBJ1-5; D may be TRBD1 (5 bases). Germline V gene lookup returns CDR1 KGHSH and CDR2 LQKENI. CDR3 size: 15 residues. The V end was cut by 2 bases, the J end by 8 bases, with 16 bases between. CDR3 loop: CASSPSSGEVEPQHF. The DNA of the CDR3 is TGTGCCAGCTCACCAAGCTCGGGGGAGGTGGAGCCCCAGCATTTT.

This chain uses TRBV28 with TRBJ1-4; 9 nucleotides line up with TRBD1. Unmatched junction bases numbered 7, after V lost 4 bases and J lost 7 bases. The CDR3 covers 15 residues. The germline CDR1 and CDR2 sequences are MDHEN and SYDVKM. Written as DNA, the CDR3 is TGTGCCAGCAGTTCCGGGACAGGGCGTACTGAAAAACTGTTTTTT. Translated, it gives CASSSGTGRTEKLFF.

This sequence joins TRBV27 and TRBJ2-7, with 10 nucleotides matching TRBD1. Germline V gene lookup returns CDR1 MNHEY and CDR2 SMNVEV (reference sequence). Trimming cost V 6 bases and J 2 bases; bases outside gene matches: 4. This CDR3 region has 14 residues. CDR3 loop: CASRGQGLTYEQYF. The CDR3 DNA follows: TGTGCCAGCAGGGGACAGGGGCTGACCTACGAGCAGTACTTC.

This chain uses TRBV27 with TRBJ1-2; D gene uncertain. Germline V lookup: CDR1 MNHEY, CDR2 SMNVEV (reference sequence). This CDR3 spans 16 amino acids. Trimming took 7 bases from V and 5 from J, leaving 23 bases between them. CDR3 in DNA: TGTGCCAGCACCAAAAATCCGGGAAATCAGGAATATGGCTACACCTTC. Protein product: CASTKNPGNQEYGYTF.

This rearrangement joins TRBV6-5 to TRBJ1-3; 10 bases line up with TRBD1. CDR3 length: 15 amino acids. V shed 6 bases and J 5 bases; nucleotides not matched to a gene: 7. Germline CDR1 is MNHEY and CDR2 is SVGAGI. The DNA of the CDR3 is TGTGCCAGCAGACCGACAGGGGGCGTGAGAAACACCATATATTTT. It encodes CASRPTGGVRNTIYF.